This T cell receptor beta chain was obtained from a study of blood T cell repertoires in COVID-19. Cohort placement rested on clinical history that participants reported themselves. Assay: immunoSEQ multiplex PCR; the TCRdb copy retains only in-frame clones and omits some. The sample carries hundreds of thousands of clones, approximately 91% recorded once. Trimming removed 7 bases from V and 3 bases from J, with 13 bases in between. The CDR3 is 14 residues long. The germline V gene encodes CDR1 MNHEY and CDR2 SMNVEV (reference sequence). The chain combines TRBV27 with TRBJ1-3; perhaps TRBD1 as D (5 bases). The receptor was derived from a woman under 30 who had been exposed to COVID-19. The sample was PBMCs or T cells enriched from blood (not recorded which). The CDR3 protein is CASKVGGSGNTIYF. For the CDR3, the DNA is TGTGCCAGCAAAGTGGGGGGGAGTGGAAACACCATATATTTT.